Shown below are 22 T cell receptor beta chains from a single sample sequenced in a study of T cells in Graves' hyperthyroidism and ophthalmopathy. Researchers took RNA transcripts and amplified the TCR beta CDR3 regions from them. With the HTBI primer set, the TCR CDR3 went through a first round of RT-PCR. Each CDR3 protein gets one entry after TCRdb re-called the multiplex PCR reads with MiXCR. The sample contains around 600,000 distinct CDR3 sequences, over 12% of which appear only once. Specimen: blood. All receptors come from a woman aged 18-35 years with Graves' ophthalmopathy.

This clonotype turned up a few times. The V gene is TRBV4-1, the J gene TRBJ2-4, with D perhaps TRBD1 or TRBD2 (5 bases each). V was clipped by 2 bases and J by 6 bases, with 17 bases between them. The germline V gene encodes CDR1 MGHRA and CDR2 YSYEKL. The CDR3 spans 16 residues. The CDR3 nucleotides are TGCGCCAGCAGCCAATTGAGGATGGGGACCAGAAACATTCAGTACTTC. Translated, it gives CASSQLRMGTRNIQYF.

This clonotype was counted between two and nine times. CDR3 protein: CASNRGRSPLHF. DNA for the CDR3: TGTGCCAGCAACAGGGGGCGATCACCCCTCCACTTT. The chain combines TRBV2 with TRBJ1-6; 9 nucleotides line up with TRBD1. Germline CDR1 and CDR2: SNHLY and FYNNEI. CDR3 length: 12 amino acids. With 7 bases clipped from V and 10 bases from J, the junction kept 2 bases outside the gene matches.

There are many counts of this clonotype. V usage is TRBV3-1 and J usage is TRBJ2-1; D gene ambiguous. CDR1 is LGHDT and CDR2 is YNNKEL in the germline V gene (reference sequence). Deletions cut 1 base from V and 7 bases from J, with 14 bases between. The CDR3 contains 15 residues. The CDR3 sequence is CASSQVSDPYNEQFF. The CDR3 DNA reads as TGTGCCAGCAGCCAAGTATCTGACCCGTATAATGAGCAGTTCTTC.

The V call is TRBV2, the J call TRBJ2-2; 11 nucleotides line up with TRBD2. V lost 10 bases, J lost 7 bases, and 2 bases stayed unmatched. Germline loops: CDR1 SNHLY, CDR2 FYNNEI. The CDR3 covers 12 residues. The CDR3 nucleotides are TGTGCCATGGGGACTAGCGGCGGGGAGCTGTTTTTT. Translated: CAMGTSGGELFF.

The chain recombines TRBV6-1 with TRBJ2-1; 11 positions agree with TRBD2. Trimming cost V 6 bases and J 1 base; bases outside gene matches: 5. The CDR3 consists of 16 residues. Germline CDR1 and CDR2: MNHNS and SASEGT. CDR3 sequence reads: CASRPTSGISYNEQFF. The CDR3 DNA reads TGTGCCAGCAGACCGACTAGCGGGATTTCCTACAATGAGCAGTTCTTC.

The rearrangement uses TRBV4-1 and TRBJ2-3, with 9 bases lining up with TRBD2. Germline CDR1 is MGHRA and CDR2 is YSYEKL. Trimming at V came to 5 bases and at J to 6 bases, leaving 9 bases not matched to a gene. The CDR3 contains 15 residues. CDR3 loop: CASSETWTSVDTQYF. The CDR3 DNA reads as TGCGCCAGCAGCGAGACCTGGACTAGCGTGGATACGCAGTATTTT.

This clonotype has a count of ten or more. The chain uses TRBV12-3 or TRBV12-4 and TRBJ2-1, with TRBD2 matching over 10 bases. The CDR3 consists of 16 residues. V shed 3 bases, J shed 5 bases, and the junction held 7 bases outside the gene matches. The CDR3 spells CASSFTGTSANNEQFF. The CDR3 DNA reads TGTGCCAGCAGTTTCACGGGGACTAGCGCAAACAATGAGCAGTTCTTC.

V and J are TRBV20-1 and TRBJ2-2, with a possible D match to TRBD2 (6 bases). This CDR3 region has 16 residues. Germline V gene lookup returns CDR1 DFQATT and CDR2 SNEGSKA (reference sequence). V was pared by 0 bases and J by 1 base, with 12 bases between. Here the CDR3 DNA reads TGCAGTGCTAGAGATTCAGGGCGGGGGAACACCGGGGAGCTGTTTTTT. Its translation is CSARDSGRGNTGELFF.

This clonotype was recorded at least ten times. J is TRBJ2-3 and V is TRBV28; D remains unclear. CDR3 length equals 13 residues. CDR1 is MDHEN, CDR2 SYDVKM, per germline. The ends were cut back, 7 bases at V and 6 bases at J, with 14 bases in the middle. CDR3 loop: CASIGRLGDTQYF. In DNA, the CDR3 is TGTGCCAGCATCGGCAGACTGGGGGATACGCAGTATTTT.

The V and J genes are TRBV10-3 and TRBJ2-5; TRBD2 might be the D (6 bases). Germline V gene sequence: CDR1 ENHRY, CDR2 SYGVKD. Trimming took off 11 bases at V and 3 bases at J, with 19 bases between the two ends. The CDR3 spans 14 residues. CDR3 DNA sequence: TGTGCCCCACAGGCGATAGCGGATAAAGAGACCCAGTACTTC. It specifies CAPQAIADKETQYF.

This clonotype has a count of ten or more. The chain couples TRBV6-1 to TRBJ2-5; the D gene is possibly TRBD1 (5 bases). The CDR3 is 14 amino acids. CDR1 is MNHNS and CDR2 is SASEGT in the germline V gene. Trimming removed 6 bases at V and 5 bases at J, with 16 bases between. The CDR3 spells CASRDGQGRETQYF. CDR3 coding DNA: TGTGCCAGCAGGGACGGGCAGGGCCGGGAGACCCAGTACTTC.

Concerning this clonotype itself: With a much larger clone just one base away, this may be a read error. V and J are TRBV6-5 and TRBJ2-7; perhaps TRBD2 as D (7 bases). Per germline, CDR1 MNHEY and CDR2 SVGAGI. CDR3 length equals 16 residues. The CDR3 DNA follows: TGTGCCAGCAGTTACCCCACGGGGGGCTGGTCCTACGAGCGGTACTTC. It codes for CASSYPTGGWSYERYF.

This clonotype was counted between two and nine times. This sequence joins TRBV2 and TRBJ2-2; 8 bases agree with TRBD2. Germline V CDR1 and CDR2: SNHLY, FYNNEI. Trimming took 3 bases from V and 5 from J; bases not matched to a gene: 8. The CDR3 runs 16 residues. This chain's CDR3 is CASSEVGRARTGELFF. Written as DNA, the CDR3 is TGTGCCAGCAGTGAGGTCGGGAGGGCCCGGACCGGGGAGCTGTTTTTT.

Many counts were recorded for this clonotype. The gene calls are TRBV30 and TRBJ2-7; D may be TRBD2 (5 bases). Trimming pared 0 bases from V and 5 bases from J, leaving 11 bases between. CDR3 length equals 13 residues. The germline V gene has CDR1 GTSNPN and CDR2 SVGIG (reference sequence). The CDR3: CAWSVVGRDEQYF. CDR3 DNA: TGTGCCTGGAGTGTAGTCGGGCGGGACGAGCAGTACTTC.

This clonotype showed up just a few times. The V call is TRBV3-1, the J call TRBJ2-3; the D is unclear. CDR1 and CDR2 (germline): LGHDT, YNNKEL (reference sequence). Trimming stripped 3 bases from V and 0 bases from J, with 4 bases between. This CDR3 comprises 13 residues. CDR3: CASSHVSTDTQYF. DNA of the CDR3: TGTGCCAGCAGCCATGTTAGCACAGATACGCAGTATTTT.

The CDR3: CASSYHGGSEAFF. The CDR3 DNA is TGTGCCAGCAGTTACCACGGGGGAAGCGAAGCTTTCTTT. The V gene is TRBV6-2 or TRBV6-3, the J gene TRBJ1-1, with D tentatively TRBD1 (5 bases). The CDR3 is 13 residues long. The V end was cut by 2 bases, the J end by 8 bases, with 12 bases between. Germline V gene sequence: CDR1 MNHEY, CDR2 SVGEGT.

In its sample, this clonotype was seen many times. The chain carries TRBV15 and TRBJ1-1, with D possibly matching TRBD1 (5 bases). The ends were cut back, 3 bases at V and 4 bases at J, with 15 bases in the middle. This CDR3 is 15 amino acids long. The germline V gene encodes CDR1 LNHNV and CDR2 YYDKDF (reference sequence). As DNA, the CDR3 is TGTGCCACCAGCAGCGGGGGTGGGGAGCCCACTGAAGCTTTCTTT. Protein sequence: CATSSGGGEPTEAFF.

This clonotype occurred many times. This chain links TRBV28 with TRBJ1-4; the match to TRBD1 covers 10 bases. Germline V gene sequence: CDR1 MDHEN, CDR2 SYDVKM. The CDR3 contains 15 residues. After removal of 4 bases from V and 9 bases from J, the junction contained 8 bases not matched to a gene. CDR3 sequence (DNA): TGTGCCAGCAGTTATACGGGACAGGGGCTGAAAAAACTGTTTTTT. Its translation: CASSYTGQGLKKLFF.

Comments on this clonotype: Being one base from a much bigger clone, this may be a read error. The chain uses TRBV20-1 and TRBJ2-1, with no clear D. The V gene lost 5 bases and the J gene lost 6 bases, with 17 bases spanning the gap. Germline values: CDR1 DFQATT, CDR2 SNEGSKA (reference sequence). The CDR3 has 14 amino acids. CDR3 sequence (DNA): TGCAGTGCTGGATATGGGAAGTGGGTCAATGAGCAGTTCTTC. This codes for CSAGYGKWVNEQFF.

This clonotype was seen at least ten times. The rearrangement links TRBV13 to TRBJ2-7; no clear D gene. V gave up 2 bases and J gave up 0 bases, with 17 bases separating them. Per germline, CDR1 PRHDT and CDR2 FYEKMQ (reference sequence). The CDR3 contains 17 residues. CDR3 amino acids: CASSLSLWALSSYEQYF. The CDR3 DNA sequence: TGTGCCAGCAGCTTAAGCCTCTGGGCGTTGAGCTCCTACGAGCAGTACTTC.

In this sample, this clonotype turned up many times. The V gene is TRBV30, the J gene TRBJ1-2; tentative D call: TRBD1 (5 bases). V lost 4 bases to trimming and J lost 2 bases, with 11 bases between them. Germline CDR1 reads GTSNPN; CDR2 reads SVGIG (reference sequence). This CDR3 region has 13 residues. This CDR3 reads CAWKSTANYGYTF. In nucleotides, the CDR3 is TGTGCCTGGAAATCGACAGCCAACTATGGCTACACCTTC.

The V and J genes are TRBV30 and TRBJ2-1; TRBD2 agrees at 13 bases. Germline V gives CDR1 GTSNPN, CDR2 SVGIG (reference sequence). Trimming cost V 8 bases and J 5 bases; bases outside gene matches: 3. The CDR3 runs to 13 residues. This CDR3 is CAGTSGTNNEQFF. The CDR3 nucleotides are TGTGCCGGGACTAGCGGGACCAACAATGAGCAGTTCTTC.